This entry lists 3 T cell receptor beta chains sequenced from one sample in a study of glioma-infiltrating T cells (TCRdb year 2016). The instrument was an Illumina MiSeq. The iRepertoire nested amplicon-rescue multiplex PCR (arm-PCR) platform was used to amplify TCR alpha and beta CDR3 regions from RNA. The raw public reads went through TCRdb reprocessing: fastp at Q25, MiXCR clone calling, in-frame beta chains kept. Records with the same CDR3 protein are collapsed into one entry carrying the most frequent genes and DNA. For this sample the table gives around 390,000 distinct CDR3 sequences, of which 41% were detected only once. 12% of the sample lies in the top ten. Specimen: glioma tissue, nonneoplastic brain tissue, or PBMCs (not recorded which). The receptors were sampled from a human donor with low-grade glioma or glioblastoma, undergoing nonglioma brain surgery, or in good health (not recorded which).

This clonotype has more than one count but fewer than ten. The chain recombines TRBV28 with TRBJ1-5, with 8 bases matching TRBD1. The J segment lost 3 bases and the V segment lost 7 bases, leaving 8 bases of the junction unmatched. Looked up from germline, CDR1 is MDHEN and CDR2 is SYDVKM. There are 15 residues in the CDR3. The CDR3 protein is CASTNGQGHNQPQHF. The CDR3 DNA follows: TGTGCCAGCACCAACGGACAGGGCCACAATCAGCCCCAGCATTTT.

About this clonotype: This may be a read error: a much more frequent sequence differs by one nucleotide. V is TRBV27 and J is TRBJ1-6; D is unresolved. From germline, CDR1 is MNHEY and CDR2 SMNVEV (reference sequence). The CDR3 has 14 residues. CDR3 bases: TGTGCCAGCAGTTTCGGCAGGCCCGGTTCAGCCCTCCACTTT. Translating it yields CASSFGRPGSALHF.

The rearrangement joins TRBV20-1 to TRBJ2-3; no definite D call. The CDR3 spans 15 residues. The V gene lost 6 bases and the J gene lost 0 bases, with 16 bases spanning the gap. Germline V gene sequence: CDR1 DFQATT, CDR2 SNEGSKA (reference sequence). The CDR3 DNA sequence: TGCAGTGCCCGGGCGCAGGAGCGTAGCACAGATACGCAGTATTTT. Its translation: CSARAQERSTDTQYF.